Described below is a single T cell receptor (beta chain) sequence and its context. Its antigen is undetermined. The data were obtained in a study of cytomegalovirus exposure and HLA in healthy donors. For the study at large: Around 78 million unique TCR sequences came from HLA-typed donors in an early release. Membership in the Caucasian-associated ancestry cluster was found for 75% to 85% of fewer than 450 genotyped donors.

Study-wide results and caveats: Among TCR beta chains of equal frequency, HLA-associated ones were more clonally expanded in a later analysis. In a later analysis, an Asian-associated ancestry cluster reportedly showed fewer N-insertions than the approximately 610-donor mean.

Germline CDR1 reads PRHDT; CDR2 reads FYEKMQ (reference sequence). Trimming cost V 5 bases and J 0 bases; bases outside gene matches: 2. The CDR3 is 15 residues long. This PCR relied on a set of 60 Vbeta primers and 13 Jbeta primers. Generated by immunoSEQ multiplex PCR, the TCRdb table keeps only in-frame clones and is missing some. Among some 98,000 clones, roughly a tenth were seen once, and the ten largest hold 5.1%. The chain carries TRBV13 and TRBJ2-1; TRBD2 agrees at 9 bases. The sequence derives from a man between 50 and 59 years old in good health and CMV-seropositive. The sample comprised PBMCs. For the CDR3, the DNA is TGTGCCAGCAGCCAGCGGGAGGTCTCCTACAATGAGCAGTTCTTC. This codes for CASSQREVSYNEQFF. The full variable domain, its missing parts supplied by reference TRBV13 and TRBJ2-1, is AAGVIQSPRHLIKEKRETATLKCYPIPRHDTVYWYQQGPGQDPQFLISFYEKMQSDKGSIPDRFSAQQFSDYHSELNMSSLELGDSALYFCASSQREVSYNEQFFGPGTRLTVL.